This T cell receptor (beta chain) was identified in a study of spatial heterogeneity in lung cancer. This clonotype was counted at least ten times. Time point reported: blood at routine non-recurrence follow-up after resection. Germline CDR1 reads MNHNY; CDR2 reads SVGAGI (reference sequence). The CDR3 runs to 14 residues. The V end was cut by 7 bases, the J end by 5 bases, with 18 bases between. Using its own MiXCR run on the 5' RACE reads, TCRdb lists one record per CDR3 protein. Of 17,000 or so distinct CDR3 sequences detected, about 10% appear once; the ten largest clones hold around 20%. Sequencing was performed on PBMCs, taken at follow-up. This chain joins TRBV6-6 and TRBJ2-7; possibly TRBD1 or TRBD2 for D (5 bases each). The TCR originated in a male donor with early-stage non-small cell lung cancer. For the CDR3, the DNA is TGTGCCAGCAAGGGGTTAGAGGGAGTGCACGAGCAGTACTTC. This translates into CASKGLEGVHEQYF.